This TCR beta chain was captured by sequencing in a study of identical twins. Study-wide findings and caveats: Memory repertoires showed no such pattern, whereas abundant cord blood beta clonotypes carried fewer insertions.

TCRdb itself ran the 5' RACE reads through MiXCR, one entry per CDR3 protein. The profile covers approximately 890,000 distinct CDR3 sequences, with about 12% appearing a single time and around 1.5% taken by the ten largest. In its sample, this clonotype was seen many times. Antigen specificity is unknown. These data also formed part of another study, on yellow fever vaccine responses in identical twins.

The receptor was derived from a woman under 30 in good health. The sample consisted of PBMCs.

The DNA of the CDR3 is TGTGCCAGCAGATTAGGACTAGCGAACACCGGGGAGCTGTTTTTT. Translated, it gives CASRLGLANTGELFF. The chain couples TRBV28 to TRBJ2-2; 7 bases agree with TRBD2. The J segment lost 0 bases and the V segment lost 6 bases, leaving 4 bases of the junction unmatched. The CDR3 has 15 amino acids. Germline lookup yields CDR1 MDHEN and CDR2 SYDVKM.